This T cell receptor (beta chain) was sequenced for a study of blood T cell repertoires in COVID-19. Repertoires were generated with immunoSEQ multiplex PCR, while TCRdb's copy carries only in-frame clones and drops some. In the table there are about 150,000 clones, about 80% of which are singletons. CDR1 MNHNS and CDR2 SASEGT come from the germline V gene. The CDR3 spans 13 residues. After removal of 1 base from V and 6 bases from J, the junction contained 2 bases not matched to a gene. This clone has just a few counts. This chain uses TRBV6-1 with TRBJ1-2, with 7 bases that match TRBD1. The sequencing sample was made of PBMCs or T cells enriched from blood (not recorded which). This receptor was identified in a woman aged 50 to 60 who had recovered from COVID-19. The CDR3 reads CASSEGQGDGYTF. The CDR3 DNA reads TGTGCCAGCAGTGAAGGGCAGGGGGATGGCTACACCTTC.